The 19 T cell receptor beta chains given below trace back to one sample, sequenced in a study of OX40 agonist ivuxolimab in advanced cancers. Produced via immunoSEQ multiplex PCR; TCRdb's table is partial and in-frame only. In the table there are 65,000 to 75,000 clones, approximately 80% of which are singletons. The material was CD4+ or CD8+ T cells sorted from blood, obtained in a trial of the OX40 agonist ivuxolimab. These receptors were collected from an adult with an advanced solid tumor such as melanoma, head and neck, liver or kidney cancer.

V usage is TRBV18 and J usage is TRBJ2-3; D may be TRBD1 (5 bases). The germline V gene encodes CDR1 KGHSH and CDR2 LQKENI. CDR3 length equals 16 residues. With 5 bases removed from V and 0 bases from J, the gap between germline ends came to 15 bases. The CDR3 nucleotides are TGTGCCAGCTCATGGGAAGGACAACAGAGCACAGATACGCAGTATTTT. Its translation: CASSWEGQQSTDTQYF.

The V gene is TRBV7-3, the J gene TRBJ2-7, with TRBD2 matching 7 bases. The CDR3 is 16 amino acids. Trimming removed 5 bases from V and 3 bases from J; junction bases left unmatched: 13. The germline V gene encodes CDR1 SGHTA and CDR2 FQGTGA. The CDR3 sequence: CASSAATSWGCYEQYF. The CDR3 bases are TGTGCCAGCAGCGCGGCGACTAGCTGGGGGTGCTACGAGCAGTACTTC.

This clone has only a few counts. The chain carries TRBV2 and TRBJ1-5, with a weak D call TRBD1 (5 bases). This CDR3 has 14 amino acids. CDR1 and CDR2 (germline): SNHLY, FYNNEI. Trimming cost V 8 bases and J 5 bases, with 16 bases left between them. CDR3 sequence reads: CASSRDGGYQPQHF. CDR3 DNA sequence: TGTGCCAGCTCCCGGGACGGAGGGTATCAGCCCCAGCATTTT.

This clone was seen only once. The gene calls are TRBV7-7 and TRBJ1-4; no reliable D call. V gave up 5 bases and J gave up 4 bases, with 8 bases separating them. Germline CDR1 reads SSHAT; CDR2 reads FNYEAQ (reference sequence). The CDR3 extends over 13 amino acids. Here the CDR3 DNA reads TGTGCCAGCAGCGTGGATCTTAATGAAAAACTGTTTTTT. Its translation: CASSVDLNEKLFF.

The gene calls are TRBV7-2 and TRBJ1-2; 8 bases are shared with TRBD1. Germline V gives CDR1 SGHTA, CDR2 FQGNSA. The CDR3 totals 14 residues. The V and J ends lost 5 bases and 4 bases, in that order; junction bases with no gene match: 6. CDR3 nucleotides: TGTGCCAGCAGCCTCCGACAGGGGAGCTATGGCTACACCTTC. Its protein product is CASSLRQGSYGYTF.

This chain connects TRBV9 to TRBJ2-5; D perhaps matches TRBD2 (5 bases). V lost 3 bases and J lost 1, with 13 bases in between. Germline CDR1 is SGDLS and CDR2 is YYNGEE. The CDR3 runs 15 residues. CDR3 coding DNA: TGTGCCAGCAGCGCCGCGACCGGACTCCAAGAGACCCAGTACTTC. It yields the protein CASSAATGLQETQYF.

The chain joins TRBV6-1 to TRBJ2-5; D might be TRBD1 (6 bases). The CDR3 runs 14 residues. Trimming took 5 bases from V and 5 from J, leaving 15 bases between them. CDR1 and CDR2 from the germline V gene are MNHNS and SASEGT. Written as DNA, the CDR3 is TGTGCCAGCAGTTTTCGACAGGTATCTGAGACCCAGTACTTC. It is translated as CASSFRQVSETQYF.

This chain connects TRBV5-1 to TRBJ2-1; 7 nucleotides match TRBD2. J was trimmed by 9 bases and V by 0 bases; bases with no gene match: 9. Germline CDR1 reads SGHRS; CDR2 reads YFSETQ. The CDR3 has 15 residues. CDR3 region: CASSLAGGSMSEQFF. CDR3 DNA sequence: TGCGCCAGCAGCTTGGCGGGGGGATCAATGAGTGAGCAGTTCTTC. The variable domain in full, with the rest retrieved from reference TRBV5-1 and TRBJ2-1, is KAGVTQTPRYLIKTRGQQVTLSCSPISGHRSVSWYQQTPGQGLQFLFEYFSETQRNKGNFPGRFSGRQFSNSRSEMNVSTLELGDSALYLCASSLAGGSMSEQFFGPGTRLTVL.

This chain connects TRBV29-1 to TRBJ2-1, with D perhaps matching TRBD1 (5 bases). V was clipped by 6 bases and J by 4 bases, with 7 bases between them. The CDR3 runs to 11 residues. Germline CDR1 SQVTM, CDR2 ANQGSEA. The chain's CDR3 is CSVTEYNEQFF. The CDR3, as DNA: TGCAGCGTGACAGAATACAATGAGCAGTTCTTC.

The CDR3 loop reads CASSLSIMNSPLHF. CDR3 nucleotides: TGTGCCAGCAGCTTGTCGATAATGAATTCACCCCTCCACTTT. This chain uses TRBV5-8 with TRBJ1-6, with D unresolved. The ends were cut back, 1 base at V and 7 bases at J, with 9 bases in the middle. Germline CDR1 reads SGHTS; CDR2 reads YDEGEE. The CDR3 has 14 amino acids.

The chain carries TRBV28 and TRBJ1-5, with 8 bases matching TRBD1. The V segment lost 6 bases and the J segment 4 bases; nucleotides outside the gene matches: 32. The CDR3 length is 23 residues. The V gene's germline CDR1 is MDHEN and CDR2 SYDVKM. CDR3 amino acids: CASSLDREWRQKGEPKSNQPQHF. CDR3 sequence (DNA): TGTGCCAGCAGCCTGGACAGGGAGTGGCGGCAAAAAGGGGAGCCCAAATCAAATCAGCCCCAGCATTTT.

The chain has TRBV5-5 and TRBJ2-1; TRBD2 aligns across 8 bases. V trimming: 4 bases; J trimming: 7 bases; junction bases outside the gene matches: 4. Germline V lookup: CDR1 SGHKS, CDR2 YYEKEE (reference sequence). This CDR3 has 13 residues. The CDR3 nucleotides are TGTGCCAGCAGCGGCGGGACTAGGAATGAGCAGTTCTTC. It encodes CASSGGTRNEQFF.

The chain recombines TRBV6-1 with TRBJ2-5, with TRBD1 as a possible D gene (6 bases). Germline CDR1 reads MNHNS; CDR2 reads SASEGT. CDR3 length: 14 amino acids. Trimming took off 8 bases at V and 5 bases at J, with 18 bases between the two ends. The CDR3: CASEPLGQGETQYF. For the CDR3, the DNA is TGTGCCAGCGAACCCTTAGGGCAGGGGGAGACCCAGTACTTC.

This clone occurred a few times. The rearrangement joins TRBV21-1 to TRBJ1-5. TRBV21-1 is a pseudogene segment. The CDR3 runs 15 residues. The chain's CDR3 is CASSKGIFSNQPQHF. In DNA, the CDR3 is TGTGCCAGCAGCAAAGGCATTTTCAGCAATCAGCCCCAGCATTTT.

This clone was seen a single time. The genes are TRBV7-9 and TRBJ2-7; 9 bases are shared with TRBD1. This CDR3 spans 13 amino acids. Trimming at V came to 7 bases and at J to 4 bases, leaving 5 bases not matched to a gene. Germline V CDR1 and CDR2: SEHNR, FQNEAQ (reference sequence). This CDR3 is CASTGTGSYEQYF. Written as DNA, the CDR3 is TGTGCCAGCACGGGGACAGGGAGTTACGAGCAGTACTTC.

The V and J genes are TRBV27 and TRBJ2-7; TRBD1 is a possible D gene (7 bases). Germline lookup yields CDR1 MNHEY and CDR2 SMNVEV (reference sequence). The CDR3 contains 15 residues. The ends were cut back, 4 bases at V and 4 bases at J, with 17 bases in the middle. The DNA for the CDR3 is TGTGCCAGCAGTTCCTCCTGGGCAGGGGGGTACGAGCAGTACTTC. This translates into CASSSSWAGGYEQYF.

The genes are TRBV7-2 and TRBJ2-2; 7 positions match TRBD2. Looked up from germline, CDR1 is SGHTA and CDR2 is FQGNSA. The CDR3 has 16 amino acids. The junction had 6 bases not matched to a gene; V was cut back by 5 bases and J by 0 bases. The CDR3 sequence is CASSPGSGANTGELFF. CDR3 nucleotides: TGTGCCAGCAGCCCAGGCAGCGGGGCGAACACCGGGGAGCTGTTTTTT.

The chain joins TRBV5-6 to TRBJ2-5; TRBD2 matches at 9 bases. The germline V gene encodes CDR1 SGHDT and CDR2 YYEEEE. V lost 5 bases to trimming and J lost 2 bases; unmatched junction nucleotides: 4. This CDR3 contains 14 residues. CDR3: CASRMTSGQETQYF. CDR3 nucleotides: TGTGCCAGCAGAATGACTAGCGGTCAAGAGACCCAGTACTTC.

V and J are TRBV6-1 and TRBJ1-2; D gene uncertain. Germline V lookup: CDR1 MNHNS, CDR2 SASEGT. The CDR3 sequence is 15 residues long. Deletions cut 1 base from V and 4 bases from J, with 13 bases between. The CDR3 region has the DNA TGTGCCAGCAGTGAAGGGCAGTTGACGACCTATGGCTACACCTTC. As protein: CASSEGQLTTYGYTF.